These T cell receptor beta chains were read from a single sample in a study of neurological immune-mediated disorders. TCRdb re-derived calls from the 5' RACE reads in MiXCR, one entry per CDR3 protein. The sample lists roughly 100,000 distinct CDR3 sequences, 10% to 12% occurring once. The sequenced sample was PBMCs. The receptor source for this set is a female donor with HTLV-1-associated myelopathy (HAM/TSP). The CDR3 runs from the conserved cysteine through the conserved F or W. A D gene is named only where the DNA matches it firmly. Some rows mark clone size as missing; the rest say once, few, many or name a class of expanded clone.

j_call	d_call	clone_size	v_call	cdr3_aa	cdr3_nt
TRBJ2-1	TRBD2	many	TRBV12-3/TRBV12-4	CASRPTSGGAVEQFF	TGTGCCAGCAGGCCTACTAGCGGGGGGGCTGTTGAGCAGTTCTTC
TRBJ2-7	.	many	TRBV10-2	CASSESATELYYEQYF	TGCGCCAGCAGTGAGTCGGCAACAGAACTATACTACGAGCAGTACTTC
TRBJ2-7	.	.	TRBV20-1	CSARGARLSHEQYF	TGCAGTGCTAGAGGGGCCAGACTTTCCCACGAGCAGTACTTC
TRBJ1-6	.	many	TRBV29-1	CSVRTVDNSPLHF	TGCAGCGTCCGGACGGTAGATAATTCACCCCTCCACTTT
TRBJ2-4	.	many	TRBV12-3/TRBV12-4	CASSLAGTNIQYF	TGTGCCAGCAGTTTGGCAGGGACAAACATTCAGTACTTC
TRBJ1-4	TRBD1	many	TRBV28	CASSGTRGPVDEKLFF	TGTGCCAGCAGCGGCACCAGGGGGCCGGTAGATGAAAAACTGTTTTTT
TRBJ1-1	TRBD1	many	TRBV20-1	CSAPPTGRPTEAFF	TGCAGTGCCCCCCCGACAGGGAGACCCACTGAAGCTTTCTTT
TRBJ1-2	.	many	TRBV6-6	CASSFRQTNYGYTF	TGTGCCAGCAGTTTCAGACAGACCAACTATGGCTACACCTTC
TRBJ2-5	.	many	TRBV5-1	CASSHRGVQETQYF	TGCGCCAGCAGTCACCGTGGGGTTCAAGAGACCCAGTACTTC
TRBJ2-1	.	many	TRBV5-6	CASRNRDLLEFF	TGTGCCAGCAGGAACCGGGACCTTCTAGAGTTCTTC